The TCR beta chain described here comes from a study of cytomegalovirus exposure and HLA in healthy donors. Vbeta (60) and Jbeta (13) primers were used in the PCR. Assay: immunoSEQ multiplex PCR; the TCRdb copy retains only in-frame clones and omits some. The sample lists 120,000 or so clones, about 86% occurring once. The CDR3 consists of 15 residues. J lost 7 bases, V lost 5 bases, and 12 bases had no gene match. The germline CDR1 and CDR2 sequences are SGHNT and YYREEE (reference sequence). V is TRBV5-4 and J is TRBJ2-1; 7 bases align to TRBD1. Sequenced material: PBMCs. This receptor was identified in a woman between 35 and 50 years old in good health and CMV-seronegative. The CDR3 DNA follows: TGTGCCAGCAGGTTAGGGGGCAGGTCGGAAAATGAGCAGTTCTTC. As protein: CASRLGGRSENEQFF.